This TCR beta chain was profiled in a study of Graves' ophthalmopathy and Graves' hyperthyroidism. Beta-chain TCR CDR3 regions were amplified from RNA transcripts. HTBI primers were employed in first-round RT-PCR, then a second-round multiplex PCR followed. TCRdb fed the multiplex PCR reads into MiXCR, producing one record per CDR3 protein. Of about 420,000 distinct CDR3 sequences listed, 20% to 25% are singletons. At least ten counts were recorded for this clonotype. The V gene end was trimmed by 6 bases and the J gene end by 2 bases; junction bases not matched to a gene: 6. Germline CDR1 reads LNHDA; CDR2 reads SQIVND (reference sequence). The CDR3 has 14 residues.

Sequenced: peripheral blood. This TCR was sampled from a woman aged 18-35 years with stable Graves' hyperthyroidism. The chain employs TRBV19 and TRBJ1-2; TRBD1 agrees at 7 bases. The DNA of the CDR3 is TGTGCCAGTAGCTGGACAGGCGACAACTATGGCTACACCTTC. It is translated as CASSWTGDNYGYTF. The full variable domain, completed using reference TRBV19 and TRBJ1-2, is DGGITQSPKYLFRKEGQNVTLSCEQNLNHDAMYWYRQDPGQGLRLIYYSQIVNDFQKGDIAEGYSVSREKKESFPLTVTSAQKNPTAFYLCASSWTGDNYGYTFGSGTRLTVV.